The source of this T cell receptor beta chain is a study of cytomegalovirus exposure and HLA in healthy donors. V lost 5 bases and J lost 3, with 16 bases in between. Germline-derived CDR1 and CDR2 are SGHAT and FQNNGV. The CDR3 has 15 amino acids. With 60 Vbeta and 13 Jbeta primers, the PCR was carried out. Only in-frame clones appear in the TCRdb table, and some are missing; sequencing was by immunoSEQ multiplex PCR. The sample shows 150,000 to 200,000 clones, about 85% of them seen only once. The sample consisted of PBMCs. V gene TRBV11-2 combines with J gene TRBJ1-1; D unclear. The receptor was derived from a woman aged 45-59 years in good health and CMV-seronegative. The CDR3 DNA reads TGTGCCAGCAGCCCCGGACTGGGAGGGTACACTGAAGCTTTCTTT. This translates into CASSPGLGGYTEAFF.